These 15 T cell receptor beta chains were sequenced from one sample in a study of cytomegalovirus exposure and HLA in healthy donors. 13 Jbeta primers and 60 Vbeta primers were used for the PCR. Sequencing used immunoSEQ multiplex PCR; TCRdb keeps in-frame clones, though not all of them. The table has hundreds of thousands of clones, more than 85% seen once; the top ten hold about 1%. Sequencing used PBMCs. The receptors were gathered from a woman between 18 and 30 years old in good health and CMV-seronegative.

This chain links TRBV27 with TRBJ2-1; 11 bases match TRBD1. V was pared by 6 bases and J by 10 bases, with 8 bases of the junction left unmatched. Germline CDR1 MNHEY, CDR2 SMNVEV (reference sequence). The CDR3 length is 14 residues. This CDR3 reads CASRLGQGVWEQFF. In nucleotides, the CDR3 is TGTGCCAGCAGGCTGGGACAGGGGGTTTGGGAGCAGTTCTTC.

The rearrangement links TRBV7-8 to TRBJ1-2; the D is unclear. V was pared by 5 bases and J by 0 bases, with 10 bases between. Germline V gene sequence: CDR1 SGHVS, CDR2 FQNEAQ. This CDR3 is 14 amino acids long. CDR3 sequence (DNA): TGTGCCAGCAGCAACAGAGTCCCTAACTATGGCTACACCTTC. Translated, it gives CASSNRVPNYGYTF. Based on the CDR3 plus reference TRBV7-8 and TRBJ1-2, the full variable domain is GAGVSQSPRYKVAKRGQDVALRCDPISGHVSLFWYQQALGQGPEFLTYFQNEAQLDKSGLPSDRFFAERPEGSVSTLKIQRTQQEDSAVYLCASSNRVPNYGYTFGSGTRLTVV.

The gene calls are TRBV10-1 and TRBJ2-7, with D unclear. V lost 3 bases and J 3 bases, leaving 12 bases between the germline ends. CDR1 is WNHNN and CDR2 is SYGVQD in the germline V gene (reference sequence). The CDR3 loop spans 14 amino acids. CDR3 bases: TGCGCCAGCAGTGACATTCGTACGGGCTACGAGCAGTACTTC. This gives the protein CASSDIRTGYEQYF.

This clone has more than one count but fewer than ten. The V gene is TRBV13, the J gene TRBJ1-6; D remains ambiguous. V was pared by 5 bases and J by 8 bases, with 22 bases between. This CDR3 comprises 17 residues. CDR1 is PRHDT and CDR2 is FYEKMQ in the germline V gene (reference sequence). CDR3 in DNA: TGTGCCAGCAGCCCCTCCCCAGGATGGGGAGCTGATTCACCCCTCCACTTT. Translation: CASSPSPGWGADSPLHF.

The chain uses TRBV6-5 and TRBJ2-7; 9 nucleotides align to TRBD1. The CDR3 runs 15 residues. Germline loops: CDR1 MNHEY, CDR2 SVGAGI. The V and J ends lost 3 bases and 2 bases, in that order; junction bases with no gene match: 5. The CDR3 sequence is CASSYTGGSAYEQYF. CDR3 DNA sequence: TGTGCCAGCAGTTATACAGGGGGCTCCGCCTACGAGCAGTACTTC.

V usage is TRBV2 and J usage is TRBJ2-2; D might be TRBD2 (5 bases). Looked up from germline, CDR1 is SNHLY and CDR2 is FYNNEI. V gave up 6 bases and J gave up 0 bases, with 8 bases separating them. The CDR3 extends over 14 amino acids. For the CDR3, the DNA is TGTGCCAGCAGAGGGAGAGCGAACACCGGGGAGCTGTTTTTT. It specifies CASRGRANTGELFF.

This chain uses TRBV29-1 with TRBJ1-2; possibly TRBD1 for D (6 bases). The germline V gene encodes CDR1 SQVTM and CDR2 ANQGSEA. Trimming cost V 2 bases and J 8 bases, with 9 bases left between them. This CDR3 has 11 amino acids. The DNA for the CDR3 is TGCAGCGTTGAACACAGGGAAGGCTACACCTTC. Amino acid sequence: CSVEHREGYTF.

The genes are TRBV2 and TRBJ2-1; 12 bases line up with TRBD2. The CDR3 is 16 residues long. Germline V gene sequence: CDR1 SNHLY, CDR2 FYNNEI. J gave up 3 bases and V 6 bases, and 6 bases lay outside the gene matches. The DNA for the CDR3 is TGTGCCAGCAGCTTCGGACTAGCGGGGAACTACAATGAGCAGTTCTTC. It yields the protein CASSFGLAGNYNEQFF.

The V gene is TRBV9, the J gene TRBJ2-7; weak D call: TRBD2 (6 bases). The V and J ends lost 0 bases and 1 base respectively, with 11 bases between them. Germline V CDR1 and CDR2: SGDLS, YYNGEE. This CDR3 region has 15 residues. This CDR3 is CASSVATGRSYEQYF. The CDR3 DNA reads as TGTGCCAGCAGCGTAGCTACGGGGAGGTCCTACGAGCAGTACTTC.

With regard to this clone: Other nucleotide sequences in the sample specify the same CDR3. The chain carries TRBV9 and TRBJ2-7; D not certain. Germline loops: CDR1 SGDLS, CDR2 YYNGEE. The CDR3 is made up of 12 amino acids. Deletions cut 4 bases from V and 0 bases from J, with 5 bases between. For the CDR3, the DNA is TGTGCCAGCAGCCCGAGCTCCTACGAGCAGTACTTC. Protein: CASSPSSYEQYF.

DNA of the CDR3: TGTGCCAGCAGTGCTGTAGTATCCTACAATGAGCAGTTCTTC. Translating it yields CASSAVVSYNEQFF. The rearrangement uses TRBV2 and TRBJ2-1; D is unclear. The germline V and J ends were trimmed by 4 bases and 1 base, with 8 bases remaining between them. Germline CDR1 is SNHLY and CDR2 is FYNNEI. The CDR3 is 14 residues long.

The chain employs TRBV2 and TRBJ2-7; TRBD2 matches 9 bases. CDR1 is SNHLY, CDR2 FYNNEI, per germline. The CDR3 is made up of 14 amino acids. V was clipped by 6 bases and J by 1 base; unmatched bases: 4. Here the CDR3 reads CASRPGLASYEQYF. CDR3 DNA: TGTGCCAGCAGACCGGGACTAGCATCCTACGAGCAGTACTTC. The full variable domain, rest sourced from reference TRBV2 and TRBJ2-7, is EPEVTQTPSHQVTQMGQEVILRCVPISNHLYFYWYRQILGQKVEFLVSFYNNEISEKSEIFDDQFSVERPDGSNFTLKIRSTKLEDSAMYFCASRPGLASYEQYFGPGTRLTVT.

The chain uses TRBV13 and TRBJ2-7; 12 bases are shared with TRBD1. The J segment lost 2 bases and the V segment lost 5 bases, leaving 7 bases of the junction unmatched. CDR1 PRHDT and CDR2 FYEKMQ come from the germline V gene (reference sequence). The CDR3 has 16 amino acids. The CDR3 DNA reads as TGTGCCAGCAGCGGGACAGGGGGCCCCGATGCCTACGAGCAGTACTTC. As protein: CASSGTGGPDAYEQYF.

This sequence joins TRBV5-1 and TRBJ2-1, with 7 bases aligning to TRBD2. The CDR3 consists of 16 residues. V shed 4 bases, J shed 2 bases, and the junction held 9 bases outside the gene matches. Germline V gives CDR1 SGHRS, CDR2 YFSETQ. CDR3 coding DNA: TGCGCCAGCAGCGACCAGCGGGGAGCGACCTACAATGAGCAGTTCTTC. This gives the protein CASSDQRGATYNEQFF.

The sample holds one count of this clone. The V gene is TRBV7-2, the J gene TRBJ2-7, with 9 bases fitting TRBD2. Trimming took 1 base from V and 0 from J; bases not matched to a gene: 4. CDR3 length: 16 residues. Germline CDR1 and CDR2: SGHTA and FQGNSA. The chain's CDR3 is CASSLVGSGSSYEQYF. CDR3 bases: TGTGCCAGCAGCTTAGTGGGTAGCGGGAGCTCCTACGAGCAGTACTTC.